Following are 10 T cell receptor beta chains from one sample sequenced in a study of T cells in Graves' hyperthyroidism and ophthalmopathy. TCR beta CDR3 region amplification was performed from RNA transcripts. During a first-round RT-PCR of the TCR CDR3, the HTBI primer set was used. Via MiXCR, TCRdb re-called the multiplex PCR reads, giving one row per CDR3 protein. The repertoire consists of nearly 600,000 distinct CDR3 sequences, with 12% to 15% occurring once and the leading ten covering roughly 7.1%. Sequences were obtained from blood. The receptors originated from a young woman with Graves' ophthalmopathy.

This clonotype was counted many times. The rearrangement links TRBV28 to TRBJ2-7, with 8 bases that match TRBD2. J gave up 2 bases and V 6 bases, and 18 bases lay outside the gene matches. CDR1 and CDR2 (germline): MDHEN, SYDVKM. The CDR3 spans 18 residues. This chain's CDR3 is CASSPVFISGDSTYEQYF. CDR3 nucleotide sequence: TGTGCCAGCAGCCCCGTATTTATTAGCGGGGACTCAACCTACGAGCAGTACTTC.

This clonotype was recorded at least ten times. V is TRBV11-2 and J is TRBJ2-1, with D possibly called TRBD1 or TRBD2 (5 bases each). V shed 5 bases and J shed 7 bases, with 18 bases lying between them. The CDR3 sequence is 15 residues long. From germline, CDR1 is SGHAT and CDR2 FQNNGV. The DNA for the CDR3 is TGTGCCAGCAGCCAGGGAGCCGAGCCCTGGAATGAGCAGTTCTTC. Residues: CASSQGAEPWNEQFF.

The table lists this clonotype with many counts. CDR3 in amino acids: CASSPFLGGTQYF. Here the CDR3 DNA reads TGTGCCAGCAGTCCCTTTCTGGGGGGTACGCAGTATTTT. J is TRBJ2-3 and V is TRBV27; weak D call: TRBD2 (6 bases). V was trimmed by 5 bases and J by 8 bases, leaving 14 bases between them. The CDR3 loop spans 13 amino acids. CDR1 is MNHEY and CDR2 is SMNVEV in the germline V gene (reference sequence).

This clonotype was found many times. V and J are TRBV11-2 and TRBJ1-3, with 7 bases lining up with TRBD1. CDR3 length: 18 residues. CDR1 is SGHAT and CDR2 is FQNNGV in the germline V gene. V shed 4 bases, J shed 1 base, and the junction held 13 bases outside the gene matches. The CDR3 region has the DNA TGTGCCAGCAGCTCCAGTCGCAAGGGGGCAGGATCTGGAAACACCATATATTTT. The encoded protein is CASSSSRKGAGSGNTIYF.

About this clonotype: A single base separates this from a much larger clone, so it may be a read error. The rearrangement links TRBV4-1 to TRBJ2-7; TRBD2 agrees at 11 bases. The CDR3 spans 16 residues. V was pared by 4 bases and J by 6 bases, with 11 bases of the junction left unmatched. Germline-derived CDR1 and CDR2 are MGHRA and YSYEKL. Here the CDR3 reads CASSPLTSGSLREQYF. CDR3 nucleotides: TGCGCCAGCAGCCCGTTAACTAGCGGGAGTCTCCGCGAGCAGTACTTC.

This clonotype is a singleton in its sample. The V gene is TRBV20-1, the J gene TRBJ1-5; the match to TRBD1 covers 7 bases. The V gene end was trimmed by 1 base and the J gene end by 0 bases; junction bases not matched to a gene: 3. The CDR3 contains 15 residues. The germline V gene encodes CDR1 DFQATT and CDR2 SNEGSKA (reference sequence). CDR3 protein: CSARVDRASNQPQHF. In nucleotides, the CDR3 is TGCAGTGCTAGAGTAGACAGGGCTAGCAATCAGCCCCAGCATTTT.

This clonotype was detected only a few times. The chain joins TRBV29-1 to TRBJ2-5, with 15 positions matching TRBD2. The CDR3 covers 15 residues. After removal of 6 bases from V and 7 bases from J, the junction contained 9 bases not matched to a gene. Germline values: CDR1 SQVTM, CDR2 ANQGSEA. CDR3 sequence reads: CSVQTRTSGRGTQYF. DNA of the CDR3: TGCAGCGTACAAACCCGGACTAGCGGGAGGGGGACCCAGTACTTC.

This clonotype was observed at least ten times. The rearrangement links TRBV11-3 to TRBJ2-7, with TRBD2 matching 9 bases. The germline gives CDR1 SGHNT, CDR2 YENEEA. CDR3 length: 15 amino acids. The ends lost 5 bases at V and 5 bases at J; junction bases unmatched: 10. The CDR3 spells CASSPRLAGVDEQYF. CDR3 DNA sequence: TGTGCCAGCAGCCCCCGGTTAGCGGGAGTCGACGAGCAGTACTTC.

This clonotype was counted many times. The genes are TRBV2 and TRBJ2-1; D gene uncertain. Germline V gene lookup returns CDR1 SNHLY and CDR2 FYNNEI. V was shortened by 4 bases and J by 3 bases, with 7 bases between the two germline ends. The length of the CDR3 is 13 residues. In nucleotides, the CDR3 is TGTGCCAGCAGTGCTGGAAGCTACAATGAGCAGTTCTTC. Its translation is CASSAGSYNEQFF.

This clonotype was recorded a few times. J is TRBJ2-7 and V is TRBV4-3, with D possibly being TRBD1 (6 bases). Deletions cut 0 bases from V and 3 bases from J, with 12 bases between. Germline V CDR1 and CDR2: LGHNA, YSLEER. The CDR3 runs 15 residues. CDR3: CASSQDGGRHYEQYF. The CDR3 DNA sequence: TGCGCCAGCAGCCAAGATGGGGGCAGGCACTACGAGCAGTACTTC.